These 26 T cell receptor beta chains came from one sample sequenced in a study of shared clonotypes between healthy human individuals. The data were produced by immunoSEQ multiplex PCR, yet TCRdb's version contains in-frame clones alone and is incomplete. Here the sample spans roughly 2.2 million clones, 85% to 95% being singletons. The sequencing input was naive CD4+ T cells from PBMCs. Subset noted: CD45RA+ positively selected. The source of these receptors is a man between 18 and 35 years old in good health. Some clones in this sample may be carry-over from other donors' samples.

This rearrangement joins TRBV28 to TRBJ2-3; 12 bases line up with TRBD2. Germline-derived CDR1 and CDR2 are MDHEN and SYDVKM. With 5 bases clipped from V and 2 bases from J, the junction kept 14 bases outside the gene matches. The CDR3 totals 19 residues. Here the CDR3 DNA reads TGTGCCAGCAGTATCCTAGCGGGAGGGCCCGGGGGACACACAGATACGCAGTATTTT. It specifies CASSILAGGPGGHTDTQYF.

V usage is TRBV6-4 and J usage is TRBJ2-7, with a weak D call TRBD1 (5 bases). There are 13 residues in the CDR3. Trimming removed 6 bases from V and 3 bases from J, with 12 bases in between. Germline lookup yields CDR1 MRHNA and CDR2 SNTAGT. The DNA of the CDR3 is TGTGCCAGCAGCATCCCCCAGGGCTACGAGCAGTACTTC. Translating gives CASSIPQGYEQYF.

The genes are TRBV7-9 and TRBJ2-7; D unresolved. This CDR3 contains 15 residues. Germline V lookup: CDR1 SEHNR, CDR2 FQNEAQ (reference sequence). V lost 5 bases and J lost 1, with 15 bases in between. In DNA form, the CDR3 reads TGTGCCAGCAGCCCCTTGGGTCTAAGTTCCTACGAGCAGTACTTC. It is translated as CASSPLGLSSYEQYF.

As to this clone: Different DNA sequences within this sample yield the same CDR3. The chain has TRBV18 and TRBJ2-3; 9 bases match TRBD1. Per germline, CDR1 KGHSH and CDR2 LQKENI. V was pared by 3 bases and J by 2 bases, with 3 bases of the junction left unmatched. The length of the CDR3 is 15 residues. CDR3 nucleotide sequence: TGTGCCAGCTCACCCGGGACAGGGAACACAGATACGCAGTATTTT. Amino acid sequence: CASSPGTGNTDTQYF. The full variable domain, rest sourced from reference TRBV18 and TRBJ2-3, is NAGVMQNPRHLVRRRGQEARLRCSPMKGHSHVYWYRQLPEEGLKFMVYLQKENIIDESGMPKERFSAEFPKEGPSILRIQQVVRGDSAAYFCASSPGTGNTDTQYFGPGTRLTVL.

The genes are TRBV5-1 and TRBJ2-1; TRBD2 aligns across 11 bases. The germline V gene has CDR1 SGHRS and CDR2 YFSETQ. The junction had 4 bases not matched to a gene; V was cut back by 3 bases and J by 2 bases. The CDR3 is 16 residues long. The DNA for the CDR3 is TGCGCCAGCAGCTCGATGACTAGCGGGGCCTACAATGAGCAGTTCTTC. Its protein is CASSSMTSGAYNEQFF.

The chain has TRBV5-1 and TRBJ2-5; 8 bases line up with TRBD2. V was pared by 0 bases and J by 5 bases, with 6 bases of the junction left unmatched. Germline CDR1 SGHRS, CDR2 YFSETQ. The CDR3 totals 15 residues. This chain's CDR3 is CASSLGLAGTETQYF. CDR3 DNA sequence: TGCGCCAGCAGCTTGGGGTTAGCGGGAACGGAGACCCAGTACTTC.

The sample holds one count of this clone. The V gene is TRBV4-1, the J gene TRBJ2-3, with 9 bases identical to TRBD2. V shed 3 bases and J 7 bases; nucleotides not matched to a gene: 5. Germline-derived CDR1 and CDR2 are MGHRA and YSYEKL. This CDR3 spans 14 amino acids. This CDR3 reads CASSHPTSGNTQYF. The CDR3 bases are TGCGCCAGCAGCCACCCGACTAGCGGAAATACGCAGTATTTT.

The CDR3 loop reads CASSSLTFRDGYTF. CDR3 DNA sequence: TGTGCCAGCAGCTCGCTAACGTTTCGGGATGGCTACACCTTC. This chain joins TRBV11-2 and TRBJ1-2; D gene unclear. Germline CDR1 and CDR2: SGHAT and FQNNGV. This CDR3 is 14 amino acids long. Trimming stripped 4 bases from V and 6 bases from J, with 15 bases between. Filled out from reference TRBV11-2 and TRBJ1-2, the complete variable domain reads EAGVAQSPRYKIIEKRQSVAFWCNPISGHATLYWYQQILGQGPKLLIQFQNNGVVDDSQLPKDRFSAERLKGVDSTLKIQPAKLEDSAVYLCASSSLTFRDGYTFGSGTRLTVV.

This clone was counted once. The rearrangement joins TRBV28 to TRBJ2-3; 9 nucleotides agree with TRBD2. The CDR3 runs to 17 residues. Germline V lookup: CDR1 MDHEN, CDR2 SYDVKM. J was trimmed by 0 bases and V by 5 bases; bases with no gene match: 9. The CDR3 loop reads CASSQGSAGGSTDTQYF. The CDR3 DNA reads TGTGCCAGCAGTCAGGGGTCCGCGGGGGGGAGCACAGATACGCAGTATTTT.

The V call is TRBV7-6, the J call TRBJ2-3; D unresolved. The CDR3 length is 12 residues. Germline CDR1 is SGHVS and CDR2 is FNYEAQ. V lost 0 bases, J lost 4 bases, and 2 bases lay in between. Here the CDR3 reads CASSLAPDTQYF. As DNA, the CDR3 is TGTGCCAGCAGCTTAGCCCCAGATACGCAGTATTTT.

The chain is built from TRBV28 and TRBJ1-1; TRBD1 might be the D (5 bases). V shed 8 bases and J shed 7 bases, with 20 bases lying between them. The CDR3 sequence is 14 residues long. Germline values: CDR1 MDHEN, CDR2 SYDVKM. The CDR3 region is CASVLGGTVGEAFF. In nucleotides, the CDR3 is TGTGCCAGCGTCTTGGGCGGGACGGTGGGTGAAGCTTTCTTT.

J is TRBJ2-2 and V is TRBV5-1; 14 nucleotides agree with TRBD2. The V gene end was trimmed by 3 bases and the J gene end by 7 bases; junction bases not matched to a gene: 14. The CDR3 runs to 19 residues. Germline CDR1 is SGHRS and CDR2 is YFSETQ. CDR3: CASSSPGTSGSRLGGELFF. CDR3 DNA: TGCGCCAGCAGCTCTCCCGGGACTAGCGGGAGCCGGCTGGGCGGGGAGCTGTTTTTT.

The chain combines TRBV11-2 with TRBJ2-7; D perhaps matches TRBD2 (5 bases). The V gene's germline CDR1 is SGHAT and CDR2 FQNNGV. Trimming pared 5 bases from V and 2 bases from J, leaving 16 bases between. The CDR3 is 15 residues long. CDR3 in amino acids: CASSRDQGAPYEQYF. CDR3 DNA sequence: TGTGCCAGCAGCCGGGATCAAGGAGCACCCTACGAGCAGTACTTC.

This clone has a single count. The chain carries TRBV7-3 and TRBJ2-3; 9 bases align to TRBD2. CDR1 and CDR2 from the germline V gene are SGHTA and FQGTGA. J gave up 0 bases and V 1 base, and 5 bases lay outside the gene matches. The CDR3 has 17 amino acids. For the CDR3, the DNA is TGTGCCAGCAGCTTAAATCCCGGACTAGCGAGCACAGATACGCAGTATTTT. Translation: CASSLNPGLASTDTQYF.

This clone was seen only a few times. The same CDR3 also results from other DNA sequences found in this sample. The chain carries TRBV9 and TRBJ1-1; D gene unclear. The germline CDR1 and CDR2 sequences are SGDLS and YYNGEE. The CDR3 totals 14 residues. The V and J ends lost 2 bases and 0 bases respectively, with 8 bases between them. CDR3 nucleotides: TGTGCCAGCAGCGTGGCAGCCATGAACACTGAAGCTTTCTTT. Translation gives CASSVAAMNTEAFF.

This rearrangement joins TRBV6-5 to TRBJ1-2; no clear D gene. Germline assignment: CDR1 MNHEY and CDR2 SVGAGI. This CDR3 has 16 residues. V was trimmed by 4 bases and J by 7 bases, leaving 22 bases between them. The CDR3 region is CASSLARHPSGAGYTF. The CDR3 DNA reads TGTGCCAGCAGTTTGGCCAGGCATCCCTCGGGTGCTGGCTACACCTTC.

The chain is built from TRBV7-3 and TRBJ1-1; 8 bases match TRBD1. After removal of 5 bases from V and 3 bases from J, the junction contained 5 bases not matched to a gene. CDR3 length: 14 residues. From germline, CDR1 is SGHTA and CDR2 FQGTGA. The CDR3 protein is CASSRTGRDTEAFF. The CDR3 DNA reads TGTGCCAGCAGCCGGACAGGGCGTGACACTGAAGCTTTCTTT.

The chain links TRBV27 to TRBJ2-7, with 9 bases identical to TRBD1. The germline V gene has CDR1 MNHEY and CDR2 SMNVEV (reference sequence). Germline trimming cut 6 bases from V and 2 bases from J; bases unmatched to any gene: 17. This CDR3 contains 18 residues. This chain's CDR3 is CASRQRIVGTGFTYEQYF. CDR3 coding DNA: TGTGCCAGCAGACAGCGAATCGTTGGGACAGGGTTTACCTACGAGCAGTACTTC.

J is TRBJ1-5 and V is TRBV30; D is perhaps TRBD1 (6 bases). CDR3 size: 13 residues. V dropped 1 base and J dropped 6 bases, with 10 bases sitting between them. Germline V lookup: CDR1 GTSNPN, CDR2 SVGIG (reference sequence). The CDR3 DNA sequence: TGTGCCTGGAGTGCGACGGGGGCTCAGCCCCAGCATTTT. It specifies CAWSATGAQPQHF.

The chain recombines TRBV6-6 with TRBJ1-4; D uncertain. Germline V gene lookup returns CDR1 MNHNY and CDR2 SVGAGI (reference sequence). The CDR3 runs 14 residues. V lost 2 bases, J lost 3 bases, and 7 bases lay in between. This CDR3 is CASSYTDSNEKLFF. CDR3 nucleotides: TGTGCCAGCAGTTACACGGACTCTAATGAAAAACTGTTTTTT.

The chain couples TRBV28 to TRBJ2-4, with D possibly called TRBD1 or TRBD2 (6 bases each). V was shortened by 3 bases and J by 3 bases, with 15 bases between the two germline ends. The germline CDR1 and CDR2 sequences are MDHEN and SYDVKM. The CDR3 length is 16 residues. The chain's CDR3 is CASSFLGAGHKNIQYF. The DNA for the CDR3 is TGTGCCAGCAGTTTTCTTGGGGCGGGACACAAAAACATTCAGTACTTC.

The chain combines TRBV5-1 with TRBJ2-3; 10 nucleotides agree with TRBD1. Germline CDR1 and CDR2: SGHRS and YFSETQ. J lost 6 bases, V lost 4 bases, and 14 bases had no gene match. The CDR3 is 17 residues long. Here the CDR3 DNA reads TGCGCCAGCAGCCTCGCCGCGACAGGGGGCTATTCGGATACGCAGTATTTT. This codes for CASSLAATGGYSDTQYF.

The rearrangement links TRBV9 to TRBJ2-5; D gene uncertain. Germline lookup yields CDR1 SGDLS and CDR2 YYNGEE. The length of the CDR3 is 14 residues. The germline V and J ends were trimmed by 0 bases and 5 bases, with 11 bases remaining between them. CDR3 sequence reads: CASSVDPSWETQYF. The CDR3 DNA sequence: TGTGCCAGCAGCGTAGACCCGTCTTGGGAGACCCAGTACTTC.

V usage is TRBV4-2 and J usage is TRBJ1-4; no reliable D call. There are 14 residues in the CDR3. Germline assignment: CDR1 LGHNA and CDR2 YNFKEQ. V dropped 0 bases and J dropped 8 bases, with 10 bases sitting between them. CDR3 protein: CASSQERLGEKLFF. In DNA, the CDR3 is TGTGCCAGCAGCCAAGAACGGTTGGGGGAAAAACTGTTTTTT.

This clone has a handful of counts. CDR3 in amino acids: CASRELAETQYF. As DNA, the CDR3 is TGTGCCAGCAGGGAACTAGCGGAGACCCAGTACTTC. This chain uses TRBV2 with TRBJ2-5, with TRBD2 matching 7 bases. The CDR3 is 12 amino acids. From germline, CDR1 is SNHLY and CDR2 FYNNEI. J lost 5 bases, V lost 6 bases, and 3 bases had no gene match.

DNA of the CDR3: TGTGCCAGAAGCGAAACAATACGGGACACAGAGACCAACACCATATATTTT. Translation: CARSETIRDTETNTIYF. The rearrangement uses TRBV5-3 and TRBJ1-3; D is possibly TRBD1 (6 bases). TRBV5-3 is labeled an ORF, and its function is uncertain. Trimming cost V 4 bases and J 7 bases, with 24 bases left between them. The CDR3 totals 17 residues.